The rows below give T cell receptor beta chains drawn from one sample of a study of T-cell memory formation after mild COVID-19. TCRdb reanalysed the 5' RACE reads using MiXCR and keeps one entry per CDR3 protein. The sample holds roughly 560,000 distinct CDR3 sequences; around 21% are singletons and the top ten take under 15%. Sequenced material: PBMCs or a T cell subset sorted from them (not recorded which). These receptors originate from an adult woman who had mild COVID-19 (a few samples of this study predate the infection). Cell type and time point are not known. Each CDR3 is given with its conserved first and last residue. Each record gives: V gene, J gene, D gene, clone size, CDR3 protein, CDR3 DNA. A D gene is named only where the DNA matches it firmly. Clone size is shown for a subset of rows, as once, few, many or a class of expanded clone.

TRBV6-2/TRBV6-3,TRBJ2-1,-,few,CASRKAKEQFF,TGTGCCAGCAGAAAAGCCAAAGAGCAGTTCTTC
TRBV21-1,TRBJ2-3,-,-,CASSKVGQQVSTDTQYF,TGTGCCAGCAGCAAAGTTGGGCAGCAAGTTAGCACAGATACGCAGTATTTT
TRBV19,TRBJ1-6,-,-,CASSIVQGLTSPLHF,TGTGCCAGTAGTATAGTCCAGGGATTAACGTCACCCCTCCACTTT
TRBV9,TRBJ1-6,-,few,CASSVALYGNSPLHF,TGTGCCAGCAGCGTAGCTTTGTATGGGAATTCACCCCTCCACTTT
TRBV15,TRBJ2-5,-,-,CATSTTLQETQYF,TGTGCCACCAGCACGACTCTCCAAGAGACCCAGTACTTC
TRBV2,TRBJ1-4,TRBD1,-,CASRGTATGEKLFF,TGTGCCAGCAGGGGGACAGCTACTGGTGAAAAACTGTTTTTT
TRBV12-3/TRBV12-4,TRBJ1-2,-,-,CASSLGLSYGYTF,TGTGCCAGCAGTTTGGGACTATCCTATGGCTACACCTTC
TRBV7-9,TRBJ1-1,-,few,CASTLLEWGPSTEAFF,TGTGCCAGCACCCTCTTAGAGTGGGGACCAAGCACTGAAGCTTTCTTT
TRBV12-3/TRBV12-4,TRBJ1-2,TRBD1,-,CASSTQGVYGYTF,TGTGCCAGCAGCACTCAGGGGGTCTATGGCTACACCTTC
TRBV7-2,TRBJ2-1,-,-,CASSFLRGYNEQFF,TGTGCCAGCAGCTTCCTACGGGGATACAATGAGCAGTTCTTC
TRBV7-3,TRBJ1-1,-,-,CASRSGSSRAEAFF,TGTGCCAGCAGGTCCGGGTCCTCTCGAGCTGAAGCTTTCTTT
TRBV18,TRBJ2-7,TRBD2,-,CASSALRTSDYEQYF,TGTGCCAGCTCAGCGCTAAGGACTAGCGACTACGAGCAGTACTTC
TRBV7-6,TRBJ2-1,TRBD2,-,CASSPKTSGMGSVSYNEQFF,TGTGCCAGCAGCCCCAAGACTAGCGGGATGGGGAGTGTCTCCTACAATGAGCAGTTCTTC
TRBV24-1,TRBJ2-7,TRBD2,few,CATSDPRTSDEQYF,TGTGCCACCAGTGATCCGAGGACTAGCGACGAGCAGTACTTC
TRBV28,TRBJ1-5,-,-,CASSSPLPGKHF,TGTGCCAGCAGTTCCCCGCTGCCGGGAAAGCATTTT
TRBV7-2,TRBJ1-3,-,-,CASSFGTAALGNTIYF,TGTGCCAGCAGCTTCGGGACGGCCGCTCTTGGAAACACCATATATTTT
TRBV5-1,TRBJ1-3,-,few,CASSGGDNSGNTIYF,TGCGCCAGCAGCGGGGGGGACAACTCTGGAAACACCATATATTTT
TRBV12-3/TRBV12-4,TRBJ2-5,TRBD2,few,CASSSSGGAGETQYF,TGTGCCAGCAGTTCTAGCGGGGGGGCTGGAGAGACCCAGTACTTC
TRBV6-1,TRBJ2-3,-,-,CASSEGGAGTQYF,TGTGCCAGCAGTGAAGGGGGGGCGGGTACGCAGTATTTT
TRBV9,TRBJ2-5,-,few,CASSAQGLETQYF,TGTGCCAGCAGCGCACAGGGCTTAGAGACCCAGTACTTC
TRBV7-2,TRBJ2-7,-,many,CASSLGHLYEQYF,TGTGCCAGCAGCTTAGGGCACCTCTACGAGCAGTACTTC
TRBV5-1,TRBJ1-1,TRBD1,-,CASSLAAGTGSIEAFF,TGCGCCAGCAGCTTGGCCGCCGGGACAGGGAGTATTGAAGCTTTCTTT
TRBV6-5,TRBJ1-2,TRBD1,few,CASSDRGRTYGYTF,TGTGCCAGCAGTGACAGGGGACGGACCTATGGCTACACCTTC
TRBV11-2,TRBJ2-7,-,-,CASSLEGGPTSLWQYF,TGTGCCAGCAGCTTAGAAGGGGGGCCGACTAGTCTGTGGCAGTACTTC
TRBV7-2,TRBJ2-3,-,-,CASSKGRAPTDTQYF,TGTGCCAGCAGCAAAGGGCGGGCGCCCACAGATACGCAGTATTTT
TRBV13,TRBJ2-7,-,few,CASSLGVRRFSYEQYF,TGTGCCAGCAGCTTGGGTGTGCGTAGATTCTCCTACGAGCAGTACTTC